This TCR beta chain appears in the sequencing data of a study of T cell responses to AZD1222 COVID-19 vaccine. The study, taken as a whole, reports: Only after the peak T cell response were repertoires sampled. Along spike, vaccine-associated CD4 TCRs were found throughout, with dominance at 160-218 and 743-854. White British people made up most donors, females outnumbered males, and clonal diversity was possibly underestimated.

Germline V lookup: CDR1 SNHLY, CDR2 FYNNEI. The CDR3 runs to 15 residues. TCRdb's table, derived via immunoSEQ multiplex PCR, lists solely in-frame clones and lacks some. The sample records 40,000 to 45,000 clones, 75% to 85% being singletons. As for this clone: Its matching antigen is unknown. One end of the junction does not line up with germline, which may come from a read error.

The J gene is TRBJ2-3, the V gene TRBV2; 8 bases are a match to TRBD2. This TCR derives from an adult in good health. The source material was peripheral blood, sampled on day 0 of AZD1222 vaccination. CDR3 bases: TGTGCCAGCAGTGGCCCCAGCGGGGGACCAGACACGCAGTATTTT. Amino acids: CASSGPSGGPDTQYF.